The 7 T cell receptor beta chains given below trace back to one sample, sequenced in a study of monozygotic twins with inflammatory bowel disease. TCRdb processed the 5' RACE reads again and assigns one entry to each CDR3 protein, with no DNA. The sample's table shows approximately 120,000 distinct CDR3 sequences. Sample: blood. The source of these receptors is a human donor with ulcerative colitis or Crohn's disease, or a healthy co-twin of an affected twin (not recorded which).

The chain carries TRBV4-1 and TRBJ1-2. The CDR3 covers 17 residues. CDR1 and CDR2 from the germline V gene are MGHRA and YSYEKL. The CDR3 is CASSQDFESGDNYGYTF.

This rearrangement joins TRBV5-1 to TRBJ1-1; TCRdb designates TRBD1, a call that cannot be tested without DNA. Germline CDR1 SGHRS, CDR2 YFSETQ. The CDR3 length is 14 residues. CDR3 sequence: CASSSSGTATEAFF.

The chain joins TRBV20-1 to TRBJ2-7; TCRdb calls TRBD1, which cannot be checked without DNA. This CDR3 contains 16 residues. Per the germline V gene, CDR1 is DFQATT and CDR2 is SNEGSKA (reference sequence). CDR3 sequence: CSASDAGTGGPGEQYF.

The rearrangement uses TRBV28 and TRBJ2-1; TCRdb lists TRBD2, though no DNA is available to test this call. Germline V gene data show CDR1 as MDHEN and CDR2 as SYDVKM. This CDR3 region has 16 residues. The CDR3 sequence: CASSSGLAGVRHEQFF.

The V gene is TRBV6-2 or TRBV6-3, the J gene TRBJ2-7. The CDR3 sequence is 13 residues long. The germline V gene encodes CDR1 MNHEY and CDR2 SVGEGT. The CDR3 loop reads CASSDRSPYEQYF.

The chain employs TRBV11-1 and TRBJ2-1. The CDR3 is made up of 16 amino acids. From germline, CDR1 is SGHAT and CDR2 FQDESV (reference sequence). The CDR3 protein is CASSFRAGGPNNEQFF.

This sequence joins TRBV29-1 and TRBJ2-7; TCRdb's D call of TRBD1 is untestable without DNA. CDR1 and CDR2 from the germline V gene are SQVTM and ANQGSEA. CDR3 size: 15 residues. The CDR3 here is CSVEGWGGRTYEQYF.